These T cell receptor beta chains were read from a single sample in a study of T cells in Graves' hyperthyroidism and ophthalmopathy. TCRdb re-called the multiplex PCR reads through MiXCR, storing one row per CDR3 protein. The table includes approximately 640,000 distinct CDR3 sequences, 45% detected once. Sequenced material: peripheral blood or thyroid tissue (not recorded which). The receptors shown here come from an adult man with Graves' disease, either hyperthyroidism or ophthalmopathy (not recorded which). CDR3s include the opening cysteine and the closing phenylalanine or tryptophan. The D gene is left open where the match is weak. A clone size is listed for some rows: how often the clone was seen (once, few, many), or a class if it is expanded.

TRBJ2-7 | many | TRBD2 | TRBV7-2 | CASSERGTYEQYF | TGTGCCAGCAGCGAGCGGGGAACCTACGAGCAGTACTTC
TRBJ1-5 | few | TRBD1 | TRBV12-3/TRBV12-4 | CASSPSQGAHNQPQHF | TGTGCCAGCAGCCCCTCCCAGGGGGCTCACAATCAGCCCCAGCATTTT
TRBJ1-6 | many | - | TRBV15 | CATSRDGNSPLHF | TGTGCCACCAGCAGAGACGGTAATTCACCCCTCCACTTT
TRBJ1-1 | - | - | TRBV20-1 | CSARDGTRGDTEAFF | TGCAGTGCTAGAGATGGGACTAGGGGGGACACTGAAGCTTTCTTT
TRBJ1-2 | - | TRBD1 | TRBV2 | CASSGTYRDRGKNGYTF | TGTGCCAGCAGTGGGACTTACCGGGACAGGGGGAAAAATGGCTACACCTTC
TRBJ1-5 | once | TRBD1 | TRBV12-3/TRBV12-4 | CASSFGQGPQHF | TGTGCCAGCAGTTTCGGACAGGGCCCCCAGCATTTT
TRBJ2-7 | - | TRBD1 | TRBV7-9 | CASSQTGQLEGQYF | TGTGCCAGCAGCCAAACGGGACAGCTAGAGGGGCAGTACTTC
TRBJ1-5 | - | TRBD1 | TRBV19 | CASRDTGTGGQPQHF | TGTGCCAGTAGAGATACCGGGACAGGGGGCCAGCCCCAGCATTTT
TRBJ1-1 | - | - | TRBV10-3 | CASRPTDQNTEAFF | TGTGCCAGCAGACCGACAGACCAGAACACTGAAGCTTTCTTT
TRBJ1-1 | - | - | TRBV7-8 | CASSWNKGEGMNTEAFF | TGTGCCAGCAGCTGGAACAAAGGAGAGGGGATGAACACTGAAGCTTTCTTT
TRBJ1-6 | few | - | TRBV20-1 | CSVSRGLNSPLHF | TGCAGTGTTTCTCGGGGCCTCAATTCACCCCTCCACTTT
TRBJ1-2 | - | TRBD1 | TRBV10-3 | CASSATGGWPPNYGYTF | TGTGCCAGCAGTGCTACAGGGGGCTGGCCTCCTAACTATGGCTACACCTTC
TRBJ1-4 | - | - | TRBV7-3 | CASSFGQQREKLFF | TGTGCCAGCAGCTTTGGACAGCAAAGGGAAAAACTGTTTTTT
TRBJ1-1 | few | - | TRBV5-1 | CASSSISHGVNTEAFF | TGCGCCAGCAGCTCGATATCCCATGGAGTGAACACTGAAGCTTTCTTT
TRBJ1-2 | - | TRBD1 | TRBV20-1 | CSAATGHGYTF | TGCAGTGCCGCGACAGGGCATGGCTACACCTTC
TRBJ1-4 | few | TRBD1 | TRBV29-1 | CSVEDAGGGPNEKLFF | TGCAGCGTTGAAGATGCGGGAGGGGGCCCTAATGAAAAACTGTTTTTT
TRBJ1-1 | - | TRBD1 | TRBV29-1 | CSVQGFDTEAFF | TGCAGTGTACAGGGGTTCGACACTGAAGCTTTCTTT
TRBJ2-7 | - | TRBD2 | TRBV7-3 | CASSSSPGGGSEQYF | TGTGCCAGCAGTTCCTCTCCAGGCGGGGGGAGCGAGCAGTACTTC
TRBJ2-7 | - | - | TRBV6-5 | CASSYSQGYGQYF | TGTGCCAGCAGTTACTCACAGGGTTACGGGCAGTACTTC
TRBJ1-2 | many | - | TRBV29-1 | CSVVGGTTTPGGYTF | TGCAGCGTTGTAGGCGGTACGACAACTCCGGGTGGCTACACCTTC
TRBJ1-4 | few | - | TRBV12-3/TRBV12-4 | CASKAPAGEKLFF | TGTGCCAGCAAAGCTCCCGCGGGGGAAAAACTGTTTTTT
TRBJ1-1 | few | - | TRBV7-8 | CASESRMNTEAFF | TGTGCCAGCGAAAGCCGGATGAACACTGAAGCTTTCTTT
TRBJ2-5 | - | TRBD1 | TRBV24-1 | CATSDSSGGARETQYF | TGTGCCACCAGTGATTCCTCAGGGGGAGCGAGGGAGACCCAGTACTTC
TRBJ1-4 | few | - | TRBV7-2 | CASSQDGALTNEKLFF | TGTGCCAGCAGCCAAGATGGGGCTCTTACTAATGAAAAACTGTTTTTT
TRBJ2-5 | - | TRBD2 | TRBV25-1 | CASSARSGGWYQETQYF | TGTGCCAGCAGTGCTAGGAGCGGGGGCTGGTACCAAGAGACCCAGTACTTC
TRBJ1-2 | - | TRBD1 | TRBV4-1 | CASSQSDRVVWGYTF | TGCGCCAGCAGCCAATCCGACAGGGTGGTATGGGGCTACACCTTC
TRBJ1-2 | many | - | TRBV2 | CASRGDGTLYGYTF | TGTGCCAGCAGGGGGGACGGTACCCTCTATGGCTACACCTTC
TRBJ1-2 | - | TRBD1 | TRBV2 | CASSRTGFNGYTF | TGTGCCAGCAGTAGGACAGGGTTTAATGGCTACACCTTC
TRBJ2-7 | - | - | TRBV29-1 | CSVEGGFGQPQQYF | TGCAGCGTTGAAGGCGGGTTTGGACAGCCCCAGCAGTACTTC
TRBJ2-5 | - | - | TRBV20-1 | CSPEARGGETQYF | TGCAGTCCCGAGGCTAGGGGGGGGGAGACCCAGTACTTC
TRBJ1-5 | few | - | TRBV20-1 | CSALRGRFLQQPQHF | TGCAGTGCCCTAAGGGGCAGGTTTCTTCAGCAGCCCCAGCATTTT
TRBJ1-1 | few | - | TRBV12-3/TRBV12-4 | CASSPTTLNTEAFF | TGTGCCAGCAGCCCTACTACACTGAACACTGAAGCTTTCTTT
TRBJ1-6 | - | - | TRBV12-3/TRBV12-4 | CASTEGGNNSPLHF | TGTGCCAGCACTGAGGGGGGAAATAATTCACCCCTCCACTTT
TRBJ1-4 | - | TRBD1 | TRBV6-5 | CASSSNDRGANEKLFF | TGTGCCAGCAGTTCCAACGACAGGGGTGCTAATGAAAAACTGTTTTTT
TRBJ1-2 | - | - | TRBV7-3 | CASSLSPGSSGGYTF | TGTGCCAGCAGCTTAAGTCCAGGGTCCTCGGGTGGCTACACCTTC
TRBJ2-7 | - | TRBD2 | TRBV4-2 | CASSQGPSGLYEQYF | TGTGCCAGCAGCCAAGGTCCTAGCGGGCTCTACGAGCAGTACTTC
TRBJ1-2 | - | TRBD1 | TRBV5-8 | CASRLGQGLNYGYTF | TGCGCCAGCAGGTTGGGACAGGGGCTTAACTATGGCTACACCTTC
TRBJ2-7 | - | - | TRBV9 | CASSIGWGAYEQYF | TGTGCCAGTTCCATAGGCTGGGGGGCCTACGAGCAGTACTTC
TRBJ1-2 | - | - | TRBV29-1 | CSLRGQIGGYTF | TGCAGCCTCCGAGGACAGATCGGCGGCTACACCTTC
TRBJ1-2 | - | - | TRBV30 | CASSAGGYTF | TGTGCCTCCTCGGCCGGGGGCTACACCTTC
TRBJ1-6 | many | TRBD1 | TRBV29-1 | CSVEVGQGGVSPLHF | TGCAGCGTTGAAGTAGGACAGGGGGGCGTCTCACCCCTCCACTTT
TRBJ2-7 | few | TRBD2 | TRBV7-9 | CASSLDLGLGGFLEQYF | TGTGCCAGCAGCTTAGATTTGGGACTAGGGGGATTTCTGGAGCAGTACTTC
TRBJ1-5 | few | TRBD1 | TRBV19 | CASRTGMGRNQPQHF | TGTGCCAGTAGGACAGGGATGGGGCGCAATCAGCCCCAGCATTTT
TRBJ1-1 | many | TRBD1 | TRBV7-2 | CASSFGTGILNTEAFF | TGTGCCAGCAGCTTTGGGACAGGGATATTGAACACTGAAGCTTTCTTT
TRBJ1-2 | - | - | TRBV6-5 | CASSPRRGGVGGYTF | TGTGCCAGCAGTCCTCGACGGGGTGGGGTCGGGGGCTACACCTTC
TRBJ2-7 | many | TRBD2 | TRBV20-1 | CSARGASGSDMQYF | TGCAGTGCTAGAGGAGCTAGCGGGAGTGATATGCAGTACTTC
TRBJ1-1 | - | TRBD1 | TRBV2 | CASSEEGARGTEASF | TGTGCCAGCAGTGAAGAGGGGGCTAGGGGAACTGAAGCTTCCTTT
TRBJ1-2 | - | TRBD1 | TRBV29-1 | CSVGGTGGVHGYTF | TGCAGCGTTGGTGGGACAGGGGGCGTGCATGGCTACACCTTC
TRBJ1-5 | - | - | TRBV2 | CASSESRGGRHQPQHF | TGTGCCAGCAGTGAATCCCGGGGGGGAAGACATCAGCCCCAGCATTTT
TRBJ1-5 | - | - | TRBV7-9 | CASSYPGQSNQPQHF | TGTGCCAGCAGCTACCCTGGACAGAGCAATCAGCCCCAGCATTTT